Listed below are T cell receptor beta chains from one sample, sequenced in a study of beta chain features in type 1 diabetes. Clones were sequenced by immunoSEQ multiplex PCR, and TCRdb holds only the in-frame ones, with some missing. The table has 300,000 to 350,000 clones, 13% seen once. The specimen was naive CD4+ T cells from blood. The receptors come from a woman between 18 and 30 years old with type 1 diabetes. CDR3s include the opening cysteine and the closing phenylalanine or tryptophan. The D gene is left open where the match is weak. Clone size is given for some rows only: seen once, a few or many times, or a class if the clone is expanded.

>few|TRBJ2-1|.|TRBV5-4
TGTGCCAGCAGCCCAAATCGACCAGGAAGGGAGCAGTTCTTC
CASSPNRPGREQFF
>few|TRBJ2-1|TRBD1|TRBV6-6
TGTGCCAGCAGTCCCGGGACAGGGTATTCCAATGAGCAGTTCTTC
CASSPGTGYSNEQFF
>.|TRBJ2-1|TRBD2|TRBV7-3
TGTGCCAGCAGCTTGGGACTAGCGACCAATGAGCAGTTCTTC
CASSLGLATNEQFF
>few|TRBJ1-2|.|TRBV5-6
TGTGCCAGCAGCATAAATGGCTACACCTTC
CASSINGYTF
>.|TRBJ2-1|.|TRBV5-1
TGCGCCAGCACTCGAGGTTCCATGTACAATGAGCAGTTCTTC
CASTRGSMYNEQFF
>.|TRBJ1-2|.|TRBV6-6
TGTGCCAGCAAGCCGGACTATGGCTACACCTTC
CASKPDYGYTF
>few|TRBJ2-3|TRBD1|TRBV30
TGTGCCTGGAGCGGACAGGGGGGCGATACGCAGTATTTT
CAWSGQGGDTQYF
>few|TRBJ2-7|TRBD1|TRBV6-6
TGTGCCAGCACCCCGCAGGGGGCCCACGAGCAGTACTTC
CASTPQGAHEQYF
>.|TRBJ2-1|TRBD1|TRBV11-2
TGTGCCAGCAGCCCCCCGGGACAGGGCTACAATGAGCAGTTCTTC
CASSPPGQGYNEQFF
>few|TRBJ2-1|TRBD2|TRBV9
TGTGCCAGCAGCGTAAGCGGGAGAAGGTACGAGCAGTTCTTC
CASSVSGRRYEQFF
>.|TRBJ1-1|TRBD1|TRBV2
TGTGCCAGCAAGGGACAGATGAACACTGAAGCTTTCTTT
CASKGQMNTEAFF
>.|TRBJ2-5|.|TRBV7-8
TGTGCCAGCAGCCCAGACTTGGGGACCCAGTACTTC
CASSPDLGTQYF
>few|TRBJ2-1|.|TRBV28
TGTGCCAGCAGTGGGACCGGGACACCCGACAATGAGCAGTTCTTC
CASSGTGTPDNEQFF
>.|TRBJ1-5|.|TRBV28
TGTGCCAGCAGGTCCGGGGGGGCCCCGTATAGCAATCAGCCCCAGCATTTT
CASRSGGAPYSNQPQHF
>.|TRBJ1-2|TRBD1|TRBV6-6
TGTGCCAGCAGTCGGACAGGGAACTATGGCTACACCTTC
CASSRTGNYGYTF
>many|TRBJ2-1|TRBD2|TRBV30
TGTGCCCGGCGGGGGGTATACAATGAGCAGTTCTTC
CARRGVYNEQFF
>few|TRBJ2-3|.|TRBV7-2
TGTGCCAGCAGCTGGAGAACTGGGTCAGATACGCAGTATTTT
CASSWRTGSDTQYF
>.|TRBJ1-2|.|TRBV6-1
TGTGCCAGCATTCATAGCTATGGCTACACCTTC
CASIHSYGYTF
>.|TRBJ2-3|TRBD2|TRBV6-5
TGTGCCAGCAGCCCCCCGGGACTAGCGGATACGCAGTATTTT
CASSPPGLADTQYF
>.|TRBJ1-4|TRBD1|TRBV30
TGTGCCTGGAGTGTTTCTCGCAGGGGGCGCGGAGAAAAACTGTTTTTT
CAWSVSRRGRGEKLFF
>.|TRBJ2-1|TRBD2|TRBV5-1
TGCGCCAGCAGCTTGGGACTAGCGAGCAATGAGCAGTTCTTC
CASSLGLASNEQFF
>.|TRBJ2-3|TRBD1|TRBV9
TGTGCCACCGGACAGGGACCCACAGATACGCAGTATTTT
CATGQGPTDTQYF
>.|TRBJ2-3|TRBD1|TRBV11-2
TGTGCCAGCAGCTTGGGGACAGCCCAGCGAGGGGATACGCAGTATTTT
CASSLGTAQRGDTQYF
>.|TRBJ2-7|TRBD1|TRBV30
TGTGCCTGGAGGGGACAGAGCTGGGGCTACGAGCAGTACTTC
CAWRGQSWGYEQYF
>.|TRBJ1-1|.|TRBV23-1
TGCGCCAGCAGTCAGAGCTTAAGAAGAGGGAACACTGAAGCTTTCTTT
CASSQSLRRGNTEAFF
>few|TRBJ2-2|TRBD2|TRBV5-1
TGCGCCAGCAGCCTGAAGGCGATAGCGGGAGGGCCGTACACCGGGGAGCTGTTTTTT
CASSLKAIAGGPYTGELFF
>.|TRBJ2-7|TRBD1|TRBV29-1
TGCAGCGTGGCTAACCCCCGGCAGGGGGTCACCTACGAGCAGTACTTC
CSVANPRQGVTYEQYF
>few|TRBJ2-3|TRBD1|TRBV18
TGTGCCAGCTCCATATCCGGGACAGGGCGAGATACGCAGTATTTT
CASSISGTGRDTQYF
>few|TRBJ2-7|TRBD1|TRBV28
TGTGCCAGCAGTTTGGACAGGGTATCCTACGAGCAGTACTTC
CASSLDRVSYEQYF
>few|TRBJ2-3|TRBD2|TRBV11-2
TGTGCCAGCAGCTTTCAGGGACTAGACACAGATACGCAGTATTTT
CASSFQGLDTDTQYF
>few|TRBJ1-2|.|TRBV18
TGTGCCAGCTCACCGACCAGGACAACGCCCTATGGCTACACCTTC
CASSPTRTTPYGYTF
>few|TRBJ1-3|TRBD1|TRBV7-2
TGTGCCAGCAGCGCATACAGGGGCTCTGGAAACACCATATATTTT
CASSAYRGSGNTIYF
>.|TRBJ1-1|TRBD1|TRBV5-1
TGCGCCAGCAGCTTACCTCGGACAGGGGGCACAAGTGAAGCTTTCTTT
CASSLPRTGGTSEAFF
>few|TRBJ2-2|.|TRBV7-3
TGTGCCAGCAGCTCCCTCCAGGGGCGTACCGGGGAGCTGTTTTTT
CASSSLQGRTGELFF
>.|TRBJ2-2|.|TRBV18
TGTGCCAGCTCACCGGCCGGGAGCGGGCCCGGGGAGCTGTTTTTT
CASSPAGSGPGELFF
>.|TRBJ2-5|TRBD2|TRBV4-2
TGTGCCAGCAGCCAAGCCCTAGCGGGAGTCTATGAGACCCAGTACTTC
CASSQALAGVYETQYF
>.|TRBJ2-1|.|TRBV27
TGTGCCAGCAGTTTATCTTCTGGGAGCGGCAATGAGCAGTTCTTC
CASSLSSGSGNEQFF
>.|TRBJ2-1|TRBD2|TRBV2
TGTGCCAGCAAGCGGGGAACGGACAATGAGCAGTTCTTC
CASKRGTDNEQFF
>.|TRBJ1-5|.|TRBV18
TGTGCCAGCTCACCCAGGGAAAATCAGCCCCAGCATTTT
CASSPRENQPQHF
>few|TRBJ1-1|.|TRBV5-1
TGCGCCAGCAGTGGGCAGGGAAACACTGAAGCTTTCTTT
CASSGQGNTEAFF
>few|TRBJ1-1|.|TRBV18
TGTGCCAGCTCACCGAACAGGGTTCTCGACACTGAAGCTTTCTTT
CASSPNRVLDTEAFF
>few|TRBJ2-7|TRBD1|TRBV28
TGTGCCAGCAGTTTATATGGGGGACAGGGTCGAGCTTACGAGCAGTACTTC
CASSLYGGQGRAYEQYF
>few|TRBJ2-7|TRBD1|TRBV18
TGTGCCAGCTCACCACCGGACAGGGGGTACGAGCAGTACTTC
CASSPPDRGYEQYF
>.|TRBJ2-5|TRBD1|TRBV11-2
TGTGCCAGCAGCTTCGGGACAGTGCCGCAAGAGACCCAGTACTTC
CASSFGTVPQETQYF
>few|TRBJ1-2|TRBD1|TRBV5-1
TGCGCCAGCAGCCGAACAGGGGGCGCGGACTATGGCTACACCTTC
CASSRTGGADYGYTF
>few|TRBJ2-2|.|TRBV19
TGTGCCAGTAGTGGCCCAGGGACACTTCGCATGACCGGGGAGCTGTTTTTT
CASSGPGTLRMTGELFF
>.|TRBJ1-3|.|TRBV2
TGTGCCAGCAGTGACAGGCCTGGAAACACCATATATTTT
CASSDRPGNTIYF
>many|TRBJ2-4|.|TRBV29-1
TGCAGCGTTGAGGGGCTAGCCAAAAACATTCAGTACTTC
CSVEGLAKNIQYF
>.|TRBJ1-2|TRBD1|TRBV4-3
TGCGCCAGCAGCCAGGACAGGGCGGCCTACGGCTATGGCTACACCTTC
CASSQDRAAYGYGYTF
>few|TRBJ2-7|TRBD2|TRBV5-1
TGCGCCAGCAGTCCCAGTAGCGGGCCCTACGAGCAGTACTTC
CASSPSSGPYEQYF
>few|TRBJ2-5|.|TRBV19
TGTGCCAGTTCCCGGGAGAAGGAGACCCAGTACTTC
CASSREKETQYF
>few|TRBJ2-1|TRBD2|TRBV30
TGTGCCTGGAGTGTACTTTCGGGACTAGCGAGGAATGAGCAGTTCTTC
CAWSVLSGLARNEQFF
>.|TRBJ2-2|.|TRBV18
TGTGCCAGCTCACCACTCCCCCTGACAGGTCTGAACACCGGGGAGCTGTTTTTT
CASSPLPLTGLNTGELFF
>.|TRBJ2-1|TRBD2|TRBV30
TGTGCCTCCTCTAGCGGGAGGGCAAACAATGAGCAGTTCTTC
CASSSGRANNEQFF
>.|TRBJ2-7|.|TRBV13
TGTGCCAGCAGCTCCCGCGGTTTAAGGGGATCCTACGAGCAGTACTTC
CASSSRGLRGSYEQYF
>few|TRBJ1-1|.|TRBV27
TGTGCCAGCAGTTTGCAGGGGTTGAACACTGAAGCTTTCTTT
CASSLQGLNTEAFF
>few|TRBJ2-5|.|TRBV19
TGTGCCAGTAGTATATCGGGGGTGGAGACCCAGTACTTC
CASSISGVETQYF
>.|TRBJ1-2|TRBD1|TRBV5-1
TGCGCCAGCAGCCCACAGGGGGAACAGATCTATGGCTACACCTTC
CASSPQGEQIYGYTF
>few|TRBJ2-7|TRBD2|TRBV5-1
TGCGCCAGCAGCTTGTTGAGCGGGAGCTACGAGCAGTACTTC
CASSLLSGSYEQYF
>few|TRBJ1-2|TRBD1|TRBV29-1
TGCAGCGCCGGGACAGGGGCTGGCTACACCTTC
CSAGTGAGYTF